This TCR beta chain is from a study of T cell clonotyping in hematopoietic cell transplantation. This clone was seen only a few times. Its antigen remains unidentified. The protocol was immunoSEQ multiplex PCR, while the TCRdb copy is restricted to in-frame clones and leaves out a portion. The sample shows about 29,000 clones, 60% to 85% of them seen only once. General study points: CD4 and CD8 repertoire contributions could not be separated without sorting.

Documented time point: recipient sample about 28 days before transplant, after cytoreduction. Sample: peripheral blood mononuclear cells, taken before stem cell transplant. This TCR came from a woman in her 30s with chronic myeloid leukemia. Some clones in this sample may be carry-over from other donors' samples.

The CDR3 sequence: CASSYRPAGYGYTF. The CDR3 DNA sequence: TGTGCCAGCAGTTACCGTCCAGCAGGCTATGGCTACACCTTC. J is TRBJ1-2 and V is TRBV6-6; no reliable D call. Trimming removed 2 bases at V and 4 bases at J, with 11 bases between. The germline V gene has CDR1 MNHNY and CDR2 SVGAGI (reference sequence). The CDR3 is 14 amino acids.